The TCR beta chain under discussion was sequenced for a study of blood T cell repertoires in COVID-19. Study information: Spain, Italy and the United States supplied samples that represented acute and convalescent COVID-19. T cells, B-cell-depleted T cells, or PBMCs provided the cDNA or gDNA that served as material.

CDR3 length equals 16 residues. Germline V gives CDR1 LNHDA, CDR2 SQIVND (reference sequence). V was pared by 3 bases and J by 7 bases, with 16 bases between. Original processing notes: Reference gene primer amplification in the assay estimated nucleated cell counts. Method: immunoSEQ multiplex PCR; TCRdb's copy keeps in-frame clones and lacks some. V and J calls and clone size come straight from that table; D and trimming were deduced from the DNA. Among about 270,000 clones listed, approximately 89% were seen once. This clonotype originated in a woman aged 55-70 years who had recovered from COVID-19. The rearrangement links TRBV19 to TRBJ1-6, with D possibly being TRBD1 (6 bases). Sequenced sample: peripheral blood. CDR3 sequence (DNA): TGTGCCAGTAGTATGGCGACAGGCGCGCCGAATTCACCCCTCCACTTT. Amino acids: CASSMATGAPNSPLHF.